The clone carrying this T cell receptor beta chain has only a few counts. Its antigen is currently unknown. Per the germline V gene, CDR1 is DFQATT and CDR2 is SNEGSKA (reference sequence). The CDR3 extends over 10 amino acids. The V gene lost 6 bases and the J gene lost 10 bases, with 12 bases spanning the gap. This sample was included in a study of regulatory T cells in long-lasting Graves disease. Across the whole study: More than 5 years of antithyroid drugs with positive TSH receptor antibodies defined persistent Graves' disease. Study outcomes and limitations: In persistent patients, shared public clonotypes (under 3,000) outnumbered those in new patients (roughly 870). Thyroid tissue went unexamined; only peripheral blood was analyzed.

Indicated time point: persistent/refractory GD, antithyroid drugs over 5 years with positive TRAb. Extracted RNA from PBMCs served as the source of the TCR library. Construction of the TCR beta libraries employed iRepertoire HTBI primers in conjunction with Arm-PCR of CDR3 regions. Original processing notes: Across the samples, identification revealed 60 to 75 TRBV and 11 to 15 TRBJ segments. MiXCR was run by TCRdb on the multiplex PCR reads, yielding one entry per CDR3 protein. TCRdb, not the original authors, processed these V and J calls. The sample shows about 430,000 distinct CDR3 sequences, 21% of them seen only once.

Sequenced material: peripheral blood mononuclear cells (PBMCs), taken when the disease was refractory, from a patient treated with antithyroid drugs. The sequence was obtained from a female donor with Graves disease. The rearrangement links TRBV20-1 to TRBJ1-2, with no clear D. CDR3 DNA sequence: TGCAGTGCCAGTGGCTATCTCTACACCTTC. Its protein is CSASGYLYTF.